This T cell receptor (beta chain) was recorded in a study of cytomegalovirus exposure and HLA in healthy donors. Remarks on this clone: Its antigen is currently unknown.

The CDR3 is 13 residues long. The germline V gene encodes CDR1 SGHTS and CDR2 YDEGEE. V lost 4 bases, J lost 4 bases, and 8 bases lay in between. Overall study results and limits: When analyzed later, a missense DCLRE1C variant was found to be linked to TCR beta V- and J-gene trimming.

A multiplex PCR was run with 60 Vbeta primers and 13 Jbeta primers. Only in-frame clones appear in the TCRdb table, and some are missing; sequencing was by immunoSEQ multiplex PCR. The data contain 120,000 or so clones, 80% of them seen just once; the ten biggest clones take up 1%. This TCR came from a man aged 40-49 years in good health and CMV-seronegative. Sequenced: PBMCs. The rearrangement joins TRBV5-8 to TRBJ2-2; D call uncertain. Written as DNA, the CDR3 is TGTGCCAGCAGCCCCTCCCCCACCGGGGAGCTGTTTTTT. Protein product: CASSPSPTGELFF.